Each of the 3 T cell receptor beta chains below was sequenced from the same sample in a study of T-cell reconstitution after alpha-beta-depleted transplantation in children. The TCRbeta library incorporated unique molecular identifiers. TCRdb redid the calling of the PCR reads with MiXCR, one entry per CDR3 protein. The sample includes about 260,000 distinct CDR3 sequences, 11% of them seen just once. The specimen comprised peripheral blood, sampled 180 days after TCRalphabeta/CD19-depleted stem cell transplant. The receptors were sampled from a male patient between 2 and 9 years old who had a stem cell transplant for chronic granulomatous disease, so the T cells may come from the graft donor.

This clonotype came up many times. The V gene is TRBV29-1, the J gene TRBJ2-5, with D uncertain. In germline, CDR1 is SQVTM, CDR2 ANQGSEA. With 4 bases removed from V and 12 bases from J, the gap between germline ends came to 18 bases. There are 12 residues in the CDR3. The CDR3 nucleotides are TGCAGCGTTGCCGGTCAAGGCCAGCCAGAGTACTTC. It translates to CSVAGQGQPEYF.

This clonotype has ten or more counts. This sequence joins TRBV24-1 and TRBJ1-2, with D perhaps TRBD1 (5 bases). V gave up 4 bases and J gave up 7 bases, with 12 bases separating them. CDR3 length equals 13 residues. Germline V gene lookup returns CDR1 KGHDR and CDR2 SFDVKD. The CDR3 DNA reads as TGTGCCACCAGTGACGGGACGGACGCTGGCTACACCTTC. It translates to CATSDGTDAGYTF.

This clonotype was recorded at least ten times. The rearrangement links TRBV5-1 to TRBJ2-7; 9 nucleotides align to TRBD2. Germline V lookup: CDR1 SGHRS, CDR2 YFSETQ. This CDR3 has 15 residues. The trim removed 2 bases at V and 1 base at J, leaving 4 bases unmatched. The CDR3 reads CASSFGSGRSYEQYF. The CDR3 region has the DNA TGCGCCAGCAGCTTCGGTAGCGGGAGATCCTACGAGCAGTACTTC.